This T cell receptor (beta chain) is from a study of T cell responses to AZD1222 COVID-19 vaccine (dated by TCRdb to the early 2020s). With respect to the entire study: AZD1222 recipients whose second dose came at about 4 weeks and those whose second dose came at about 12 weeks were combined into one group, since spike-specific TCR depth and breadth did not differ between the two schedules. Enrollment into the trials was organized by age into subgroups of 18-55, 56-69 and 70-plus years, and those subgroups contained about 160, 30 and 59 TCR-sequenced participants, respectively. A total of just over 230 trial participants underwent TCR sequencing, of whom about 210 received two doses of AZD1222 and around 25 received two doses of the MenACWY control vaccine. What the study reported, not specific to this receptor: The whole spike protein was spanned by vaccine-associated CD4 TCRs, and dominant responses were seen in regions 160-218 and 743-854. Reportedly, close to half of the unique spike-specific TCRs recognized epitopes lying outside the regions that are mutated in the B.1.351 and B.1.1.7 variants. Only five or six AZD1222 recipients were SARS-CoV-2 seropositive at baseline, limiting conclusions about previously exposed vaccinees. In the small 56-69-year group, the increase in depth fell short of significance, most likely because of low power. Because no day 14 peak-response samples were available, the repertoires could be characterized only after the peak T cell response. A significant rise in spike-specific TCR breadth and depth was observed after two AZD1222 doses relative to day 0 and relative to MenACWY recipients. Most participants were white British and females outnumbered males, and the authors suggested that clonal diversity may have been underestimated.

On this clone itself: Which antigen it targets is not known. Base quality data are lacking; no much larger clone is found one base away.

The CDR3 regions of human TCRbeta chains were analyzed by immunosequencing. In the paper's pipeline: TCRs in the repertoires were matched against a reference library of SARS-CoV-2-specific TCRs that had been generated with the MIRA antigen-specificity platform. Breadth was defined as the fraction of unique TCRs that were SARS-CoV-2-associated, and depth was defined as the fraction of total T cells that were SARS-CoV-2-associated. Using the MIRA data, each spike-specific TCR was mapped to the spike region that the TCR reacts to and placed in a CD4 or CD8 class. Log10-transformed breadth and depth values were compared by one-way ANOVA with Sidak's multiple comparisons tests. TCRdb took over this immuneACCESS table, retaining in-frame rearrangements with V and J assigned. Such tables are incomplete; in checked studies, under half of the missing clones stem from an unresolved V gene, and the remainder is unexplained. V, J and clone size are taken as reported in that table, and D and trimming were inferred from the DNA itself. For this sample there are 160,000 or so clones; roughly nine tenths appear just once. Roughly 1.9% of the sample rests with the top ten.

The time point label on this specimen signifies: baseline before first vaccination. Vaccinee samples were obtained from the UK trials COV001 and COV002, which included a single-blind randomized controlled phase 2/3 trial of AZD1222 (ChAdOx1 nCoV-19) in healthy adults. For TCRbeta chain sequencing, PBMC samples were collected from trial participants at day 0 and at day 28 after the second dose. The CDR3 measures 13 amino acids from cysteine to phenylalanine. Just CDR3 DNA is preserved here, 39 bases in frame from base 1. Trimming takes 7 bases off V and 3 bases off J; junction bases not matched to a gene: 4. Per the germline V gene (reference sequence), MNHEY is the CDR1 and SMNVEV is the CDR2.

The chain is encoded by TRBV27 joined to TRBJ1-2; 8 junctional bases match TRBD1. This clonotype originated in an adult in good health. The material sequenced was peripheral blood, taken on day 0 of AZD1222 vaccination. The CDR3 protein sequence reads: CASTGGADYGYTF. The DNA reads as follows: TGTGCCAGCACAGGGGGCGCAGACTATGGCTACACCTTC.